This is a list of T cell receptor beta chains from one sample in a study of T cell responses to AZD1222 COVID-19 vaccine. Repertoires were generated with immunoSEQ multiplex PCR, while TCRdb's copy carries only in-frame clones and drops some. The repertoire holds under 150,000 clones, with roughly 92% as singletons. Sample: peripheral blood, taken 28 days after the second AZD1222 dose. Receptor source: an adult who received the AZD1222 COVID-19 vaccine. Each CDR3 is given with its conserved first and last residue. The D gene is left open where the match is weak. The size of a clone is reported for some rows only, either as once, few or many, or as a class for expanded clones.

J,D,V,size,CDR3,DNA
TRBJ1-2,TRBD1,TRBV5-1,.,CASQTGQGGGYGYTF,TGCGCCAGCCAGACCGGACAGGGCGGCGGCTATGGCTACACCTTC
TRBJ1-5,.,TRBV19,.,CASSRGSNQPQHF,TGTGCCAGTAGCAGGGGAAGCAACCAGCCCCAGCATTTT
TRBJ2-7,TRBD1,TRBV7-3,.,CASSILPGQGYEQYF,TGTGCCAGCAGCATTCTCCCGGGACAGGGTTACGAGCAGTACTTC
TRBJ2-5,TRBD1,TRBV2,.,CASDAQGQQETQYF,TGTGCCAGCGACGCTCAGGGACAGCAAGAGACCCAGTACTTC
TRBJ1-4,.,TRBV5-1,.,CASSLVGDEKLFF,TGCGCCAGCAGCTTGGTTGGGGATGAAAAACTGTTTTTT
TRBJ2-7,.,TRBV10-2,.,CASSEPERLAYEQYF,TGCGCCAGCAGTGAGCCCGAAAGGCTAGCCTACGAGCAGTACTTC
TRBJ1-1,TRBD1,TRBV27,.,CASSLYPDRGFTEAFF,TGTGCCAGCAGTTTATATCCGGACAGGGGGTTTACTGAAGCTTTCTTT
TRBJ2-7,.,TRBV5-6,.,CASSPDAMNNEQYF,TGTGCCAGCAGCCCCGACGCGATGAACAACGAGCAGTACTTC
TRBJ1-5,.,TRBV7-9,.,CASSGTLPNQPQHF,TGTGCCAGCAGCGGGACACTACCTAATCAGCCCCAGCATTTT
TRBJ2-7,.,TRBV19,.,CASSIWSGANYEQYF,TGTGCCAGTAGTATTTGGAGCGGAGCTAACTACGAGCAGTACTTC
TRBJ1-4,TRBD1,TRBV30,.,CAWGGTAAANEKLFF,TGTGCCTGGGGGGGGACAGCAGCAGCTAATGAAAAACTGTTTTTT
TRBJ1-3,.,TRBV9,once,CASSVGFGTTGNTIYF,TGTGCCAGCAGCGTAGGATTTGGGACAACTGGAAACACCATATATTTT
TRBJ1-4,TRBD1,TRBV19,.,CASSIGQGAGKLFF,TGTGCCAGTAGTATTGGACAGGGGGCCGGAAAACTGTTTTTT
TRBJ2-3,.,TRBV30,.,CAWSVSRAVGTDTQYF,TGTGCCTGGAGTGTAAGTAGGGCGGTTGGCACAGATACGCAGTATTTT
TRBJ2-3,.,TRBV10-3,.,CAIRPGTKNTDTQYF,TGTGCCATCAGGCCGGGTACCAAGAACACAGATACGCAGTATTTT
TRBJ2-5,TRBD2,TRBV18,.,CASSTAGGTSGHQETQYF,TGTGCCAGCTCAACGGCGGGAGGGACTAGCGGGCATCAAGAGACCCAGTACTTC
TRBJ2-1,TRBD2,TRBV10-1,.,CASTQATSGNYNEQFF,TGCGCCAGCACTCAAGCGACTAGCGGGAACTACAATGAGCAGTTCTTC
TRBJ1-1,TRBD1,TRBV27,.,CASIDNGQGGNTEAFF,TGTGCCAGCATCGACAACGGACAGGGGGGGAACACTGAAGCTTTCTTT
TRBJ2-7,.,TRBV18,.,CASSPSRGGYEQYF,TGTGCCAGCTCACCATCCAGAGGAGGCTACGAGCAGTACTTC
TRBJ2-1,TRBD2,TRBV11-3,.,CASSSFGGFDEQFF,TGTGCCAGCAGCTCCTTCGGGGGGTTTGATGAGCAGTTCTTC
TRBJ1-2,TRBD1,TRBV7-9,.,CASSKPGQPNYGYTF,TGTGCCAGCAGCAAACCGGGACAGCCAAACTATGGCTACACCTTC
TRBJ2-1,TRBD1,TRBV24-1,few,CATSDWVTGGASHEQFF,TGTGCCACCAGTGATTGGGTCACAGGGGGCGCATCCCATGAGCAGTTCTTC
TRBJ2-1,TRBD1,TRBV7-9,.,CASSSDRGGQYEQFF,TGTGCCAGCAGCTCGGACAGGGGTGGCCAATACGAGCAGTTCTTC
TRBJ1-3,.,TRBV28,.,CASSLRVSSGNTIYF,TGTGCCAGCAGTTTAAGGGTTAGCTCTGGAAACACCATATATTTT
TRBJ2-2,.,TRBV5-1,.,CASTLADANTGELFF,TGCGCCAGCACCTTAGCGGACGCGAACACCGGGGAGCTGTTTTTT
TRBJ1-6,.,TRBV10-1,.,CASSASWEKSPLHF,TGCGCCAGCAGTGCCAGCTGGGAGAAGTCACCCCTCCACTTT
TRBJ2-7,.,TRBV28,many,CASSSVEGPSYEQYF,TGTGCCAGCAGTTCGGTGGAAGGCCCTTCCTACGAGCAGTACTTC
TRBJ1-2,.,TRBV15,.,CATSTGGSSPSNYGYTF,TGTGCCACCAGCACTGGGGGCAGCTCCCCTTCTAACTATGGCTACACCTTC
TRBJ2-3,.,TRBV7-2,.,CASSPSGVGTDTQYF,TGTGCCAGCAGCCCCTCGGGAGTTGGCACAGATACGCAGTATTTT
TRBJ1-2,.,TRBV10-3,.,CAISEYLDSGYGYTF,TGTGCCATCAGTGAGTATTTGGACAGCGGCTATGGCTACACCTTC
TRBJ2-7,.,TRBV4-1,.,CASSRTEEGSYEQYF,TGCGCCAGCAGCCGGACAGAGGAGGGGTCCTACGAGCAGTACTTC
TRBJ1-5,.,TRBV6-5,.,CASSLTGNQPQHF,TGTGCCAGCAGCTTAACCGGGAATCAGCCCCAGCATTTT
TRBJ2-7,TRBD1,TRBV6-6,.,CASSYALTGREQYF,TGTGCCAGCAGTTACGCGTTGACAGGGCGAGAGCAGTACTTC
TRBJ2-1,TRBD1,TRBV19,once,CASSADRGRYNEQFF,TGTGCCAGTAGTGCGGACAGGGGGCGGTACAATGAGCAGTTCTTC
TRBJ2-7,.,TRBV20-1,.,CSASRSYEQYF,TGCAGTGCTAGTCGGTCCTACGAGCAGTACTTC
TRBJ1-2,.,TRBV18,.,CASSPDPRTSQEGLSSSNYGYTF,TGTGCCAGCTCACCGGATCCCCGGACATCCCAAGAGGGGCTATCTAGTTCTAACTATGGCTACACCTTC
TRBJ1-1,.,TRBV18,.,CASSPARGHANKNTEAFF,TGTGCCAGCTCACCAGCCCGGGGACACGCAAATAAGAACACTGAAGCTTTCTTT
TRBJ2-7,TRBD1,TRBV6-5,.,CASSYSQGAYEQYF,TGTGCCAGCAGTTACTCCCAGGGGGCTTACGAGCAGTACTTC
TRBJ2-7,.,TRBV27,once,CASSLGGGLSYEQYF,TGTGCCAGCAGTTTGGGGGGCGGCCTCTCCTACGAGCAGTACTTC
TRBJ2-1,.,TRBV7-7,.,CASSLVGGSYNEQFF,TGTGCTAGCAGCTTAGTGGGAGGCTCCTACAATGAGCAGTTCTTC
TRBJ2-2,.,TRBV6-5,.,CASTRTLSFPGELFF,TGTGCCAGCACCAGAACCCTTTCTTTTCCCGGGGAGCTGTTTTTT
TRBJ1-1,TRBD1,TRBV18,.,CASSRSTGELAEAFF,TGTGCCAGCTCTCGTTCGACAGGGGAACTCGCTGAAGCTTTCTTT
TRBJ1-3,.,TRBV2,.,CASSEGPNSGNTIYF,TGTGCCAGCAGTGAAGGCCCAAACTCTGGAAACACCATATATTTT